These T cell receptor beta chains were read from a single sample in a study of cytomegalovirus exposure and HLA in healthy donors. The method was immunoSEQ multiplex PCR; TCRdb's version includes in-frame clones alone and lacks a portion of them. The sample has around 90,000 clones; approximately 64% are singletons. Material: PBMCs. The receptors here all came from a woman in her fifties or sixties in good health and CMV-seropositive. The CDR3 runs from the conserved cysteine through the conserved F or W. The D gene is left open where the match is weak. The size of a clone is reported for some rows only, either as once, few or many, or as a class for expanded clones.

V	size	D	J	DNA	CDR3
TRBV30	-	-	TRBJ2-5	TGTGCCTGGAGTGGTAGGGGAGGAGAGCAGTACTTC	CAWSGRGGEQYF
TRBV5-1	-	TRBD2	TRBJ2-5	TGCGCCAGCAGCTTGTGGGGACTAGCCCAAGAGACCCAGTACTTC	CASSLWGLAQETQYF
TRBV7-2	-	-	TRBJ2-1	TGTGCCAGCAGCCTTCCCATGGCCCAAGACAGCGAGCAGTTCTTC	CASSLPMAQDSEQFF
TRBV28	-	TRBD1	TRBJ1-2	TGTGCCAGCAGCCCGGGACAGGCTAACTATGGCTACACCTTC	CASSPGQANYGYTF
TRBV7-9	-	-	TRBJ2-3	TGTGCCAGCAGCTTAGTTGGGGGGATCACAGATACGCAGTATTTT	CASSLVGGITDTQYF
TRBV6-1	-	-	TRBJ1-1	TGTGCCAGCAAGGGCCACATCGGAGGTATTGAAGCTTTCTTT	CASKGHIGGIEAFF
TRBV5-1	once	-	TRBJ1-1	TGCGCCAGCAGCTTACTTGGCGGGGGGAACACTGAAGCTTTCTTT	CASSLLGGGNTEAFF
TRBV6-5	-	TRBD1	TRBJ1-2	TGTGCCAGCAGTTTACAGGGGGGCTATGGCTACACCTTC	CASSLQGGYGYTF
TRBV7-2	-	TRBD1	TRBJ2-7	TGTGCCAGCAGCCTAAGGGGGCAGAACCCAGAAGTAACCTACGAGCAGTACTTC	CASSLRGQNPEVTYEQYF
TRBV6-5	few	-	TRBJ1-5	TGTGCCAGCAGTTCCAGTAACAATCAGCCCCAGCATTTT	CASSSSNNQPQHF
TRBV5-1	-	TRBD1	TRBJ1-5	TGCGCCAGCAGCCAGGACGGGACAGATAGCAATCAGCCCCAGCATTTT	CASSQDGTDSNQPQHF
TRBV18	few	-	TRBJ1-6	TGTGCCAGCTCCTTCTTGCCCCTGGAGGTTAATTCACCCCTCCACTTT	CASSFLPLEVNSPLHF
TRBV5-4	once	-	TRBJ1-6	TGTGCCAGCAGCTCCGGGACGGGGGATTCACCCCTCCACTTT	CASSSGTGDSPLHF
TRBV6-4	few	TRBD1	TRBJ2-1	TGTGCCAGCAGTACGTTACCGGGACAGGGTTACAATGAGCAGTTCTTC	CASSTLPGQGYNEQFF
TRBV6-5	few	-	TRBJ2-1	TGTGCCAGCAGTTACTCGGGGGGGCTTTACAATGAGCAGTTCTTC	CASSYSGGLYNEQFF
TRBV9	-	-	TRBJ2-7	TGTGCCAGCAGCGCCGGGACATCGTCCTACGAGCAGTACTTC	CASSAGTSSYEQYF
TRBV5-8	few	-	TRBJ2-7	TGTGCCAGCAGCTTCGGAGGGACAGACAACTCCTACGAGCAGTACTTC	CASSFGGTDNSYEQYF
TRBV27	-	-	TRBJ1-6	TGTGCCAGCAGTTTAATGGGGCCCGCTAATTCACCCCTCCACTTT	CASSLMGPANSPLHF
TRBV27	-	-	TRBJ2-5	TGTGCCAGCAAATCGGGTGGGGAGACCCAGTACTTC	CASKSGGETQYF
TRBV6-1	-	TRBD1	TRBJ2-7	TGTGCCAGCTACGGGACAGGGTACACCTACGAGCAGTACTTC	CASYGTGYTYEQYF
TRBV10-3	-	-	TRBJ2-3	TGTGCCATAGCCCAAACAGGCCAAAGCACAGATACGCAGTATTTT	CAIAQTGQSTDTQYF
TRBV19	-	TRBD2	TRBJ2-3	TGTGCCAGTAGTATAGATGGCACTAGCGGGGGGGATACGCAGTATTTT	CASSIDGTSGGDTQYF
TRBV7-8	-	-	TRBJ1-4	TGTGCCAGCACCCGGGGGAGTATTAATGAAAAACTGTTTTTT	CASTRGSINEKLFF
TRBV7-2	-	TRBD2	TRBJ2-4	TGTGCCAGCAGCGTTAGCGGGGGGGCCCAAAACATTCAGTACTTC	CASSVSGGAQNIQYF
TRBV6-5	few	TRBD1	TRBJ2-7	TGTGCCAGCAGTGTTCGGGACAGGGTGTCCGAGCAGTACTTC	CASSVRDRVSEQYF
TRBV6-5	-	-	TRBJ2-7	TGTGCCAGCAGTTACTCAGGTAGCGGATACGAGCAGTACTTC	CASSYSGSGYEQYF
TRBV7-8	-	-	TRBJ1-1	TGTGCCAGCAGCCCTATTAGCAGGGACACTGAAGCTTTCTTT	CASSPISRDTEAFF
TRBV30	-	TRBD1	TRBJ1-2	TGTGCCTGGGAAGGCTACAGGGGGCGAGGTGGCTACACCTTC	CAWEGYRGRGGYTF
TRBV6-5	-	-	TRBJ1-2	TGTGCCAGCAGTGAAAAGTGGGGGCTAGATGGCTACACCTTC	CASSEKWGLDGYTF
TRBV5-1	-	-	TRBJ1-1	TGCGCCAGCAGCTCAAACCGGGGAGGGGAAGCTTTCTTT	CASSSNRGGEAFF
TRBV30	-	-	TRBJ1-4	TGTGCCTGGAGTGGACACGAAGGTGAAAAACTGTTTTTT	CAWSGHEGEKLFF
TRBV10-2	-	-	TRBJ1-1	TGCGCCAGCCGCCCGAGGAGGAACACTGAAGCTTTCTTT	CASRPRRNTEAFF
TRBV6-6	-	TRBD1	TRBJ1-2	TGTGCCAGCAGTTACTCCGGACAGGGGAACTATGGCTACACCTTC	CASSYSGQGNYGYTF